The 21 T cell receptor beta chains given below trace back to one sample, sequenced in a study of human T cells and chemical hapten exposure. The time point: patch test 2, 6 weeks after DPC sensitization. Treatment here: therapeutic diphenylcyclopropenone sensitization with weekly scalp DPC. TCRdb reanalysed the RACE reads using MiXCR and keeps one entry per CDR3 protein. In the table there are 42,000 or so distinct CDR3 sequences, around 9.3% of which are singletons. Sequencing was performed on whole blood, taken in connection with sensitization to the hapten diphenylcyclopropenone (DPC). These receptors all stem from a woman aged 40 to 55 with alopecia areata. Some clones in this sample may be carry-over from other donors' samples.

In this sample, this clonotype turned up a few times. The chain recombines TRBV11-1 with TRBJ2-2; D uncertain. CDR1 is SGHAT, CDR2 FQDESV, per germline (reference sequence). V lost 0 bases, J lost 3 bases, and 5 bases lay in between. The CDR3 runs 14 residues. The CDR3 reads CASSLAGYTGELFF. For the CDR3, the DNA is TGTGCCAGCAGCTTAGCGGGGTACACCGGGGAGCTGTTTTTT.

At least ten counts were recorded for this clonotype. V gene TRBV20-1 combines with J gene TRBJ1-2; 7 bases align to TRBD1. Germline-derived CDR1 and CDR2 are DFQATT and SNEGSKA (reference sequence). The CDR3 is 14 amino acids. Losses at the gene ends were 3 bases for V and 6 bases for J; bases not matched to a gene: 10. This CDR3 reads CSARRQGGPDGYTF. CDR3 nucleotides: TGCAGTGCTAGGCGACAGGGAGGACCCGATGGCTACACCTTC.

The table lists this clonotype with a few counts. The J gene is TRBJ2-3, the V gene TRBV4-1, with TRBD1 matching 7 bases. In germline, CDR1 is MGHRA, CDR2 YSYEKL. This CDR3 is 12 amino acids long. J lost 11 bases, V lost 6 bases, and 8 bases had no gene match. CDR3 loop: CASSRDREKQYF. In DNA form, the CDR3 reads TGCGCCAGCAGTCGAGACAGGGAAAAGCAGTATTTT.

This clonotype was detected only a few times. The chain uses TRBV6-6 and TRBJ1-5, with D perhaps matching TRBD1 (5 bases). CDR1 is MNHNY and CDR2 is SVGAGI in the germline V gene (reference sequence). There are 16 residues in the CDR3. V was trimmed by 2 bases and J by 3 bases, leaving 14 bases between them. CDR3 sequence: CASSYSVGRDNQPQHF. CDR3 nucleotide sequence: TGTGCCAGCAGTTACAGTGTGGGCAGGGACAATCAGCCCCAGCATTTT.

This clonotype was detected only a few times. This chain uses TRBV6-5 with TRBJ2-6; no firm D call. V gave up 5 bases and J gave up 4 bases, with 6 bases separating them. This CDR3 comprises 13 residues. Germline CDR1 reads MNHEY; CDR2 reads SVGAGI. The CDR3 loop is CASSKTGANVLTF. The CDR3 DNA sequence: TGTGCCAGCAGTAAAACAGGGGCCAACGTCCTGACTTTC.

In this sample, this clonotype turned up many times. The chain combines TRBV29-1 with TRBJ2-2; unclear D gene. Germline V gene data show CDR1 as SQVTM and CDR2 as ANQGSEA. The CDR3 consists of 15 residues. Trimming cost V 7 bases and J 2 bases, with 17 bases left between them. CDR3 sequence reads: CSAPDPGHNTGELFF. The CDR3 coding sequence is TGCAGCGCTCCCGATCCGGGCCATAACACCGGGGAGCTGTTTTTT.

Comments on this clonotype: Possible read error: a much larger clone is one base away. Given the absence of the conserved phenylalanine or tryptophan at the CDR3 end, a read error is likely. The rearrangement links TRBV6-2 or TRBV6-3 to TRBJ2-7, with D unresolved. Germline V CDR1 and CDR2: MNHEY, SVGEGT. The V gene lost 5 bases and the J gene lost 4 bases, with 9 bases spanning the gap. The CDR3 consists of 12 residues. CDR3 region: CASSPNLYEQYY. CDR3 DNA sequence: TGTGCCAGCAGTCCCAACCTATACGAGCAGTACTAC.

This clonotype was detected only a few times. The chain links TRBV30 to TRBJ1-5; unclear D gene. The CDR3 is made up of 14 amino acids. The V end lost 0 bases, the J end lost 4 bases, and 10 bases lay between the germline ends. From germline, CDR1 is GTSNPN and CDR2 SVGIG (reference sequence). The CDR3 region is CAWSVVGLNQPQHF. The DNA of the CDR3 is TGTGCCTGGAGTGTCGTAGGGCTGAATCAGCCCCAGCATTTT. The variable domain in full, completed from reference TRBV30 and TRBJ1-5, reads SQTIHQWPATLVQPVGSPLSLECTVEGTSNPNLYWYRQAAGRGLQLLFYSVGIGQISSEVPQNLSASRPQDRQFILSSKKLLLSDSGFYLCAWSVVGLNQPQHFGDGTRLSIL.

This clonotype was seen only a few times. The chain joins TRBV4-3 to TRBJ1-1, with TRBD1 as a possible D gene (5 bases). Germline V gene sequence: CDR1 LGHNA, CDR2 YSLEER. Trimming took off 0 bases at V and 10 bases at J, with 12 bases between the two ends. CDR3 size: 13 residues. As DNA, the CDR3 is TGCGCCAGCAGCCAAGATACGGGGGAGAGAGCTTTCTTT. It translates to CASSQDTGERAFF.

This chain connects TRBV2 to TRBJ1-2; tentative D call: TRBD1 (5 bases). CDR1 is SNHLY and CDR2 is FYNNEI in the germline V gene. The CDR3 sequence is 15 residues long. Trimming pared 1 base from V and 3 bases from J, leaving 12 bases between. The CDR3 nucleotides read TGTGCCAGCAGTGAAGAGGGCGGACAACACTATGGCTACACCTTC. It is translated as CASSEEGGQHYGYTF.

This clonotype was seen at least ten times. The V and J genes are TRBV3-1 and TRBJ1-1; D unresolved. CDR3 length equals 16 residues. V was trimmed by 5 bases and J by 3 bases, leaving 19 bases between them. Germline lookup yields CDR1 LGHDT and CDR2 YNNKEL (reference sequence). This CDR3 reads CASSDINRLRHTEAFF. The CDR3 DNA reads TGTGCCAGCAGCGATATTAACCGGCTCCGGCACACTGAAGCTTTCTTT.

This clonotype was counted only a few times. The chain recombines TRBV7-8 with TRBJ1-6; the D is unclear. The ends were cut back, 0 bases at V and 3 bases at J, with 9 bases in the middle. Germline loops: CDR1 SGHVS, CDR2 FQNEAQ. CDR3 length equals 16 residues. This chain's CDR3 is CASSLAGTNYNSPLHF. The CDR3 bases are TGTGCCAGCAGCTTAGCGGGCACCAACTATAATTCACCCCTCCACTTT.

In DNA form, the CDR3 reads TGCGCCAGCAGCCAAGATCCGGGCCTCAATGAGCAGTTCTTC. This codes for CASSQDPGLNEQFF. V and J are TRBV4-1 and TRBJ2-1; no reliable D call. Germline V gene data show CDR1 as MGHRA and CDR2 as YSYEKL. The CDR3 runs to 14 residues. The V end lost 0 bases, the J end lost 6 bases, and 9 bases lay between the germline ends.

This clonotype was observed many times. The V gene is TRBV3-1, the J gene TRBJ2-5, with 9 bases aligning to TRBD1. This CDR3 region has 15 residues. Germline CDR1 and CDR2: LGHDT and YNNKEL (reference sequence). With 1 base clipped from V and 11 bases from J, the junction kept 11 bases outside the gene matches. Here the CDR3 reads CASSQAGTGHSLQYF. CDR3 bases: TGTGCCAGCAGCCAAGCCGGGACAGGGCACTCTTTGCAGTACTTC.

In this sample, this clonotype turned up many times. The junction shows a germline mismatch at one end, possibly a read error. J is TRBJ1-1 and V is TRBV11-2; D call uncertain. Looked up from germline, CDR1 is SGHAT and CDR2 is FQNNGV. The CDR3 has 14 residues. CDR3 protein: CASSLAPGNAEAFF. The CDR3 DNA sequence: TGTGCCAGCAGCTTAGCCCCGGGGAACGCTGAAGCTTTCTTT.

CDR3 bases: TGCAGTGCGAACAGAGCCGGGGCAGATACGCAGTATTTT. Translating gives CSANRAGADTQYF. The rearrangement links TRBV20-1 to TRBJ2-3; D is perhaps TRBD2 (5 bases). The CDR3 is 13 amino acids. With 6 bases removed from V and 4 bases from J, the gap between germline ends came to 14 bases. Germline loops: CDR1 DFQATT, CDR2 SNEGSKA (reference sequence).

The table lists this clonotype with many counts. The CDR3 sequence is CSVSGGQDTQYF. Here the CDR3 DNA reads TGCAGCGTTTCAGGGGGCCAAGATACGCAGTATTTT. The chain uses TRBV29-1 and TRBJ2-3, with 8 bases matching TRBD1. Per the germline V gene, CDR1 is SQVTM and CDR2 is ANQGSEA. The V gene end was trimmed by 5 bases and the J gene end by 5 bases; junction bases not matched to a gene: 3. The CDR3 contains 12 residues.

This clonotype has at least ten counts. This rearrangement joins TRBV24-1 to TRBJ1-2; D perhaps matches TRBD1 (6 bases). CDR3 length: 13 amino acids. CDR1 and CDR2 (germline): KGHDR, SFDVKD. The germline V and J ends were trimmed by 2 bases and 8 bases, with 11 bases remaining between them. DNA of the CDR3: TGTGCCACCAGTGATTCGGACAGCGACGGCTACACCTTC. Translated, it gives CATSDSDSDGYTF.

This clonotype has ten or more counts. The V call is TRBV5-1, the J call TRBJ2-5; no reliable D call. V was pared by 1 base and J by 3 bases, with 4 bases between. The germline V gene encodes CDR1 SGHRS and CDR2 YFSETQ. The CDR3 is made up of 12 amino acids. The CDR3 sequence: CASSLMEETQYF. Here the CDR3 DNA reads TGCGCCAGCAGCTTGATGGAAGAGACCCAGTACTTC.

The chain employs TRBV3-1 and TRBJ2-2; perhaps TRBD1 as D (6 bases). The CDR3 covers 16 residues. Germline V gene lookup returns CDR1 LGHDT and CDR2 YNNKEL (reference sequence). V dropped 0 bases and J dropped 5 bases, with 13 bases sitting between them. CDR3 DNA sequence: TGTGCCAGCAGCCAAGAGTACACAGGGATGACCGGGGAGCTGTTTTTT. It specifies CASSQEYTGMTGELFF.

There are many counts of this clonotype. The V call is TRBV12-3 or TRBV12-4, the J call TRBJ1-3; possibly TRBD1 for D (6 bases). The CDR3 is 16 amino acids. Between the trimmed V and J ends, which lost 3 bases and 6 bases, there was a span of 18 bases. CDR3 region: CASSFSHRDVANTIYF. As DNA, the CDR3 is TGTGCCAGCAGTTTTTCTCACAGGGACGTTGCAAACACCATATATTTT.